This T cell receptor beta chain was sequenced during a study of regulatory T cells in long-lasting Graves disease. Points from the study as a whole: Under persistent disease, TRBV28, TRBJ1-2 and TRBJ2-5 were used preferentially. Only a small sample size was used, which may have cut accuracy.

CDR3 length equals 15 residues. The germline V gene encodes CDR1 MGHRA and CDR2 YSYEKL. The V gene lost 4 bases and the J gene lost 4 bases, with 14 bases spanning the gap. CDR3-region Arm-PCR and iRepertoire HTBI primers produced the TCR beta libraries. TCRdb analysed the multiplex PCR reads with MiXCR anew, one entry per CDR3 protein. In the table there are under 400,000 distinct CDR3 sequences, around 15% of which are singletons. Time point reported: newly diagnosed GD, antithyroid drugs for less than 3 months. PBMC RNA was the source of the TCR library. A note on this clonotype: What it binds is unknown.

The same specimen was also included in a second study, on T cells in Graves' hyperthyroidism and ophthalmopathy.

This clonotype originated in a man aged 35 to 55 with Graves disease. The V gene is TRBV4-1, the J gene TRBJ2-1, with D hard to call. The sequencing here drew on peripheral blood mononuclear cells (PBMCs), taken at new diagnosis, from a patient treated with antithyroid drugs. CDR3 loop: CASSPGPVVYNEQFF. The DNA of the CDR3 is TGCGCCAGCAGCCCAGGACCGGTGGTGTACAATGAGCAGTTCTTC.